This T cell receptor beta chain was found in a study of shared clonotypes between healthy human individuals. Study-level information: The donors, two women and three men, were aged 18 to 49.

The study, taken as a whole, reports: Researchers sampled blood only, noting tissue repertoires likely differ. The study drew on few donors, limiting represented genetic and exposure-history diversity.

V dropped 7 bases and J dropped 4 bases, with 16 bases sitting between them. Germline V gene sequence: CDR1 LNHDA, CDR2 SQIVND (reference sequence). The CDR3 consists of 14 residues. Libraries were prepared by immunoSEQ multiplex PCR; TCRdb keeps only in-frame clonotypes and omits some of them. The table lists around 1.5 million clones, 95% to 99% of them singletons. A remark on this clone: Its antigen is unknown.

The chain links TRBV19 to TRBJ2-5; D possibly matches TRBD1 or TRBD2 (5 bases each). Sequencing used naive CD4+ T cells sorted from blood. Subset specified: CD45RA+ positively selected. The receptor's source is a man aged 30 to 45 in good health. CDR3 region: CASKRARDAETQYF. CDR3 sequence (DNA): TGTGCCAGTAAAAGGGCCCGGGACGCAGAGACCCAGTACTTC.